This TCR beta chain is drawn from a study of monozygotic twins with inflammatory bowel disease. TCRdb reanalyzed the 5' RACE reads and collapses them to one entry per CDR3 protein, without DNA. The sample table includes 440,000 or so distinct CDR3 sequences. Germline-derived CDR1 and CDR2 are MNHEY and SVGAGI. The CDR3 length is 14 residues. This chain uses TRBV6-5 with TRBJ1-1; absent DNA, TCRdb's TRBD1 call cannot be checked. The material sequenced was blood. The receptor's source is a human donor with ulcerative colitis or Crohn's disease, or a healthy co-twin of an affected twin (not recorded which). The CDR3 region is CASISTGTGTKAFF.